These T cell receptor beta chains were read from a single sample in a study of blood T cell repertoires in COVID-19. The data were produced by immunoSEQ multiplex PCR, yet TCRdb's version contains in-frame clones alone and is incomplete. The table has a few hundred thousand clones, roughly 84% seen once. The material sequenced was peripheral blood. These receptors came from a woman aged 18 to 35 with acute or convalescent COVID-19. CDR3s include the opening cysteine and the closing phenylalanine or tryptophan. The D gene is left open where the match is weak. Clone size is shown for a subset of rows, as once, few, many or a class of expanded clone.

clone_size: .
j_call: TRBJ2-7
v_call: TRBV12-3/TRBV12-4
d_call: .
cdr3_nt: TGTGCCAGCAGCGATGCGGGCGAGCAGTACTTC
cdr3_aa: CASSDAGEQYF

clone_size: once
j_call: TRBJ2-7
v_call: TRBV6-6
d_call: TRBD2
cdr3_nt: TGTGCCAGCAATCCGGGACTAGCGGGAGGGTTTGGCGAGCAGTACTTC
cdr3_aa: CASNPGLAGGFGEQYF

clone_size: .
j_call: TRBJ2-3
v_call: TRBV19
d_call: TRBD1
cdr3_nt: TGTGCCAGTAGTGCTGAGGACAGGTACTCGACAGATACGCAGTATTTT
cdr3_aa: CASSAEDRYSTDTQYF

clone_size: .
j_call: TRBJ1-1
v_call: TRBV7-8
d_call: .
cdr3_nt: TGTGCCAGCAGCCCCCGACCCTCAATACTAAGGACTGAAGCTTTCTTT
cdr3_aa: CASSPRPSILRTEAFF

clone_size: few
j_call: TRBJ1-5
v_call: TRBV19
d_call: .
cdr3_nt: TGTGCCAGTAGTATGGCGGCCGGCAGCAATCAGCCCCAGCATTTT
cdr3_aa: CASSMAAGSNQPQHF

clone_size: once
j_call: TRBJ2-3
v_call: TRBV11-2
d_call: TRBD2
cdr3_nt: TGTGCCAGCAGCTCCAAAACTAGCGGGAGTCTCCCAGATACGCAGTATTTT
cdr3_aa: CASSSKTSGSLPDTQYF

clone_size: .
j_call: TRBJ2-7
v_call: TRBV28
d_call: .
cdr3_nt: TGTGCCAGCAGTTTAGGGACAAAGGGGTACGAGCAGTACTTC
cdr3_aa: CASSLGTKGYEQYF

clone_size: .
j_call: TRBJ2-1
v_call: TRBV30
d_call: .
cdr3_nt: TGTGCCTGGAGTGTTCTGGGGCTCTACAATGAGCAGTTCTTC
cdr3_aa: CAWSVLGLYNEQFF

clone_size: once
j_call: TRBJ2-7
v_call: TRBV3-1/TRBV3-2
d_call: .
cdr3_nt: TGTGCCAGCGTGGGAGCCCTAACACACGAGCAGTACTTC
cdr3_aa: CASVGALTHEQYF

clone_size: few
j_call: TRBJ1-3
v_call: TRBV18
d_call: .
cdr3_nt: TGTGCCAGCTCACCATCGGCAGGGTTCTCTGGAAACACCATATATTTT
cdr3_aa: CASSPSAGFSGNTIYF

clone_size: .
j_call: TRBJ2-2
v_call: TRBV28
d_call: .
cdr3_nt: TGTGCCAGCAGTTTAACCGAGACCGGGGAGCTGTTTTTT
cdr3_aa: CASSLTETGELFF

clone_size: .
j_call: TRBJ2-6
v_call: TRBV28
d_call: TRBD2
cdr3_nt: TGTGCCAGCAGTCAACCGTGGCTGGGAGGGGGGGCCAACGTCCTGACTTTC
cdr3_aa: CASSQPWLGGGANVLTF

clone_size: few
j_call: TRBJ2-7
v_call: TRBV27
d_call: .
cdr3_nt: TGTGCCAGCAGTTTACTGGCGTCGGGGTACGAGCAGTACTTC
cdr3_aa: CASSLLASGYEQYF

clone_size: once
j_call: TRBJ2-7
v_call: TRBV29-1
d_call: .
cdr3_nt: TGCAGCGTTGTGTCTAGCGCAAGTTACTCCTACGAGCAGTACTTC
cdr3_aa: CSVVSSASYSYEQYF

clone_size: .
j_call: TRBJ1-1
v_call: TRBV18
d_call: .
cdr3_nt: TGTGCCAGCTCACTTAACAGGGCTAACACTGAAGCTTTCTTT
cdr3_aa: CASSLNRANTEAFF

clone_size: .
j_call: TRBJ2-1
v_call: TRBV2
d_call: .
cdr3_nt: TGTGCCAGCAGTGAAGATATGATAGCGGTTTACAATGAGCAGTTCTTC
cdr3_aa: CASSEDMIAVYNEQFF

clone_size: .
j_call: TRBJ1-5
v_call: TRBV12-3/TRBV12-4
d_call: .
cdr3_nt: TGTGCCAGCAGTTTCGTGAATCAGCCCCAGCATTTT
cdr3_aa: CASSFVNQPQHF

clone_size: .
j_call: TRBJ2-7
v_call: TRBV5-4
d_call: .
cdr3_nt: TGTGCCAGCAGCTTTTTTGGGGGGTCCTACGAGCAGTACTTC
cdr3_aa: CASSFFGGSYEQYF

clone_size: .
j_call: TRBJ2-3
v_call: TRBV30
d_call: TRBD2
cdr3_nt: TGTGCCTGGAGTCGTAAGGAAGCGGGGCCCACAGATACGCAGTATTTT
cdr3_aa: CAWSRKEAGPTDTQYF

clone_size: .
j_call: TRBJ1-2
v_call: TRBV18
d_call: .
cdr3_nt: TGTGCCAGCTCACTGAATGGACGGACAGACTATGGCTACACCTTC
cdr3_aa: CASSLNGRTDYGYTF

clone_size: .
j_call: TRBJ2-7
v_call: TRBV7-9
d_call: .
cdr3_nt: TGTGCCAGCAGCCCCGGGACACCAATCTTGGAGCAGTACTTC
cdr3_aa: CASSPGTPILEQYF

clone_size: .
j_call: TRBJ2-7
v_call: TRBV5-1
d_call: .
cdr3_nt: TGCGCCAGCAGCTTGGTTTTCCCAGGGGTTGACTACGAGCAGTACTTC
cdr3_aa: CASSLVFPGVDYEQYF

clone_size: .
j_call: TRBJ1-3
v_call: TRBV6-5
d_call: TRBD1
cdr3_nt: TGTGCCAGCAGCCCACAGGGGATAGCAAACACCATATATTTT
cdr3_aa: CASSPQGIANTIYF

clone_size: .
j_call: TRBJ2-1
v_call: TRBV2
d_call: TRBD2
cdr3_nt: TGTGCCAGCAGTCCCACTAGCGGGAGCACCAATGAGCAGTTCTTC
cdr3_aa: CASSPTSGSTNEQFF

clone_size: .
j_call: TRBJ2-1
v_call: TRBV6-5
d_call: TRBD2
cdr3_nt: TGTGCCAGCATAGCTAGCGGGAGCCCTGATGAGCAGTTCTTC
cdr3_aa: CASIASGSPDEQFF

clone_size: .
j_call: TRBJ1-5
v_call: TRBV15
d_call: .
cdr3_nt: TGTGCCACCAGCAGGGGAGGAGGATCGGAGGGGCCCCAGCATTTT
cdr3_aa: CATSRGGGSEGPQHF

clone_size: .
j_call: TRBJ2-7
v_call: TRBV15
d_call: TRBD1
cdr3_nt: TGTGCCACCAGCAGGGAGACAGGGATATCCTACGAGCAGTACTTC
cdr3_aa: CATSRETGISYEQYF

clone_size: .
j_call: TRBJ2-2
v_call: TRBV5-1
d_call: .
cdr3_nt: TGCGCCAGCAGCTTCTCAGGGGCTGGGACCGGGGAGCTGTTTTTT
cdr3_aa: CASSFSGAGTGELFF

clone_size: .
j_call: TRBJ2-2
v_call: TRBV4-3
d_call: TRBD1
cdr3_nt: TGCGCCAGCAGCCAAAGGCAGGGGGTAGCCGGGGAGCTGTTTTTT
cdr3_aa: CASSQRQGVAGELFF

clone_size: .
j_call: TRBJ2-5
v_call: TRBV30
d_call: .
cdr3_nt: TGTGCCTGGGAGACTCTTCCGGGCAGGAGGGAAGAGACCCAGTACTTC
cdr3_aa: CAWETLPGRREETQYF

clone_size: .
j_call: TRBJ2-3
v_call: TRBV7-3
d_call: TRBD2
cdr3_nt: TGTGCCAGCAGCTTACAGGCTAGCGGGGGGACCAGCACAGATACGCAGTATTTT
cdr3_aa: CASSLQASGGTSTDTQYF

clone_size: .
j_call: TRBJ2-3
v_call: TRBV5-1
d_call: TRBD2
cdr3_nt: TGCGCCAGCAGCTTGTTCCCCCCTCAGCCTACGGGAGGCATAGATACGCAGTATTTT
cdr3_aa: CASSLFPPQPTGGIDTQYF

clone_size: once
j_call: TRBJ2-5
v_call: TRBV18
d_call: .
cdr3_nt: TGTGCCAGCTCCACAGCCGCTCGTCAAGAGACCCAGTACTTC
cdr3_aa: CASSTAARQETQYF

clone_size: few
j_call: TRBJ1-4
v_call: TRBV9
d_call: .
cdr3_nt: TGTGCCAGCAGCGTTCAATCGAATCTACAGAATGAAAAACTGTTTTTT
cdr3_aa: CASSVQSNLQNEKLFF

clone_size: .
j_call: TRBJ2-2
v_call: TRBV7-6
d_call: .
cdr3_nt: TGTGCCAGCAGCCCCCACAGGGACATGCCCGGGGAGCTGTTTTTT
cdr3_aa: CASSPHRDMPGELFF

clone_size: .
j_call: TRBJ1-1
v_call: TRBV5-1
d_call: TRBD1
cdr3_nt: TGCGCCAGCAGCCACGGGACAGGGTCGAACACTGAAGCTTTCTTT
cdr3_aa: CASSHGTGSNTEAFF

clone_size: .
j_call: TRBJ2-1
v_call: TRBV28
d_call: TRBD2
cdr3_nt: TGTGCCAGCAGTCCATGGGCTAGCGGGAGGAAAGACAATGAGCAGTTCTTC
cdr3_aa: CASSPWASGRKDNEQFF

clone_size: .
j_call: TRBJ2-3
v_call: TRBV5-4
d_call: TRBD2
cdr3_nt: TGTGCCAGCAGCTTAAAGGCGGGGGGGAACACAGATACGCAGTATTTT
cdr3_aa: CASSLKAGGNTDTQYF

clone_size: .
j_call: TRBJ2-1
v_call: TRBV6-5
d_call: TRBD2
cdr3_nt: TGTGCCAGCAGTTACTCCAAACTAGCGGTCAATGAGCAGTTCTTC
cdr3_aa: CASSYSKLAVNEQFF

clone_size: few
j_call: TRBJ2-7
v_call: TRBV6-1
d_call: .
cdr3_nt: TGTGCCAGCGGAGTCTACGAGCAGTACTTC
cdr3_aa: CASGVYEQYF

clone_size: .
j_call: TRBJ2-7
v_call: TRBV18
d_call: .
cdr3_nt: TGTGCCAGCTCACCAGGAGGAGGGAGATCCTACGAGCAGTACTTC
cdr3_aa: CASSPGGGRSYEQYF

clone_size: .
j_call: TRBJ2-7
v_call: TRBV7-9
d_call: .
cdr3_nt: TGTGCCAGCAGCTTATCAGGGTCGGAGCAGTACTTC
cdr3_aa: CASSLSGSEQYF

clone_size: .
j_call: TRBJ2-7
v_call: TRBV29-1
d_call: .
cdr3_nt: TGCAGCGTTGAAGGGCAGTCCTACGAGCAGTACTTC
cdr3_aa: CSVEGQSYEQYF

clone_size: .
j_call: TRBJ2-1
v_call: TRBV15
d_call: TRBD1
cdr3_nt: TGTGCCACCAGCACCCCGGGCCTCGGGACAGGGCATGAGCAGTTCTTC
cdr3_aa: CATSTPGLGTGHEQFF

clone_size: .
j_call: TRBJ2-5
v_call: TRBV4-2
d_call: TRBD1
cdr3_nt: TGTGCCAGCAGCCAGGCCCGGGACAGGGCGGGGGAGACCCAGTACTTC
cdr3_aa: CASSQARDRAGETQYF

clone_size: .
j_call: TRBJ2-7
v_call: TRBV5-1
d_call: TRBD2
cdr3_nt: TGCGCCAGCAGCTTGTCAACGGCGGGAGGGGAGCAGTACTTC
cdr3_aa: CASSLSTAGGEQYF

clone_size: .
j_call: TRBJ2-1
v_call: TRBV1
d_call: .
cdr3_nt: TGCACCAGCAGCCAAGGGGGAATGACTAGCGGGAGGGGCAATGAGCAGTTCTTC
cdr3_aa: CTSSQGGMTSGRGNEQFF

clone_size: few
j_call: TRBJ1-1
v_call: TRBV2
d_call: .
cdr3_nt: TGTGCCAGCAGTGATCAGGGGAACACTGAAGCTTTCTTT
cdr3_aa: CASSDQGNTEAFF

clone_size: few
j_call: TRBJ1-4
v_call: TRBV3-1/TRBV3-2
d_call: TRBD1
cdr3_nt: TGTGCCAGCAGCCAAAGGAGACGCGGACAGGGAGACGAAAAACTGTTTTTT
cdr3_aa: CASSQRRRGQGDEKLFF

clone_size: .
j_call: TRBJ2-3
v_call: TRBV15
d_call: TRBD2
cdr3_nt: TGTGCCACCAGCAGTGCGAAACTAGCGGGAGCATATACGCAGTATTTT
cdr3_aa: CATSSAKLAGAYTQYF

clone_size: few
j_call: TRBJ1-1
v_call: TRBV5-1
d_call: TRBD1
cdr3_nt: TGCGCCAGCGGGGGACAGACGAACACTGAAGCTTTCTTT
cdr3_aa: CASGGQTNTEAFF

clone_size: .
j_call: TRBJ2-1
v_call: TRBV19
d_call: .
cdr3_nt: TGTGCCAGTAATCCTAGCGCGTACAATGAGCAGTTCTTC
cdr3_aa: CASNPSAYNEQFF

clone_size: .
j_call: TRBJ2-7
v_call: TRBV28
d_call: .
cdr3_nt: TGTGCCAGCAGTCGGACTAAGGCCGAGCAGTACTTC
cdr3_aa: CASSRTKAEQYF

clone_size: .
j_call: TRBJ1-1
v_call: TRBV28
d_call: .
cdr3_nt: TGTGCCAGCATGGTAGGTGCGGGGAACACTGAAGCTTTCTTT
cdr3_aa: CASMVGAGNTEAFF

clone_size: .
j_call: TRBJ1-3
v_call: TRBV27
d_call: .
cdr3_nt: TGTGCCAGCAGTGGAGGGGTCTCTGGAAACACCATATATTTT
cdr3_aa: CASSGGVSGNTIYF

clone_size: .
j_call: TRBJ2-3
v_call: TRBV9
d_call: TRBD2
cdr3_nt: TGTGCCAGCAGCGTAGGAGGTAGCGGGAGTTCAGCAGATACGCAGTATTTT
cdr3_aa: CASSVGGSGSSADTQYF

clone_size: few
j_call: TRBJ2-1
v_call: TRBV27
d_call: .
cdr3_nt: TGTGCCAGCAGTTTAACGGGGGAGAGCAATGAGCAGTTCTTC
cdr3_aa: CASSLTGESNEQFF

clone_size: .
j_call: TRBJ1-2
v_call: TRBV20-1
d_call: .
cdr3_nt: TGCAGTGCTAGTGCGCGGTCTAACTATGGCTACACCTTC
cdr3_aa: CSASARSNYGYTF

clone_size: .
j_call: TRBJ2-7
v_call: TRBV3-1/TRBV3-2
d_call: .
cdr3_nt: TGTGCCAGCAGCCAGTTCGGACAGTCCTACGAGCAGTACTTC
cdr3_aa: CASSQFGQSYEQYF

clone_size: .
j_call: TRBJ2-1
v_call: TRBV6-2/TRBV6-3
d_call: .
cdr3_nt: TGTGCCAGCAGCACCATCAACAGGGAACCGTTCAATGAGCAGTTCTTC
cdr3_aa: CASSTINREPFNEQFF